These 3 T cell receptor beta chains came from one sample sequenced in a study of Graves' ophthalmopathy and Graves' hyperthyroidism. Amplified TCR beta CDR3 regions were obtained using RNA transcripts as template. Following a first-round RT-PCR that used HTBI primers, a second-round multiplex PCR was carried out. In TCRdb, the multiplex PCR reads were re-called with MiXCR into one record per CDR3 protein. The table records 900,000 to 1,200,000 distinct CDR3 sequences, about two fifths of them present only once. What was sequenced was peripheral blood or thyroid tissue (not recorded which). The source is an adult man with Graves' hyperthyroidism.

As concerns this clonotype: A single base separates this from a much larger clone, so it may be a read error. In this CDR3 the conserved last residue, phenylalanine or tryptophan, is missing, so a read error is likely. This chain joins TRBV7-8 and TRBJ1-1; perhaps TRBD1 as D (5 bases). The CDR3 sequence is 13 residues long. V was trimmed by 5 bases and J by 1 base, leaving 8 bases between them. Germline V gene data show CDR1 as SGHVS and CDR2 as FQNEAQ. In nucleotides, the CDR3 is TGTGCCAGCAGCAAGGACAAGAACACTGAAGCTTTCCTT. Encoded protein: CASSKDKNTEAFL.

This clonotype was counted ten times or more. As DNA, the CDR3 is TGTGCCAGCAGCTTACGGGACAGAGTTGAAGCTTTCTTT. Protein: CASSLRDRVEAFF. This rearrangement joins TRBV7-9 to TRBJ1-1; 7 nucleotides align to TRBD1. Trimming cost V 2 bases and J 7 bases; bases outside gene matches: 4. The CDR3 consists of 13 residues. The germline V gene has CDR1 SEHNR and CDR2 FQNEAQ (reference sequence). Together with reference TRBV7-9 and TRBJ1-1, the CDR3 gives the full variable domain: DTGVSQNPRHKITKRGQNVTFRCDPISEHNRLYWYRQTLGQGPEFLTYFQNEAQLEKSRLLSDRFSAERPKGSFSTLEIQRTEQGDSAMYLCASSLRDRVEAFFGQGTRLTVV.

This clonotype was detected ten times or more. The chain recombines TRBV7-9 with TRBJ1-4; 8 nucleotides agree with TRBD1. Germline CDR1 reads SEHNR; CDR2 reads FQNEAQ (reference sequence). The CDR3 length is 15 residues. The V and J ends lost 5 bases and 5 bases, in that order; junction bases with no gene match: 7. The CDR3 sequence is CASSPPGTGNEKLFF. The DNA of the CDR3 is TGTGCCAGCAGCCCCCCCGGGACAGGAAATGAAAAACTGTTTTTT.